A selection of T cell receptor beta chains follows, all from one sample in a study of T cell repertoires in cytomegalovirus infection. TCRdb reanalysed the reads using MiXCR and keeps one entry per CDR3 protein. The sample holds approximately 240,000 distinct CDR3 sequences, about 12% seen once. The sequenced sample was PBMCs. The receptors were gathered from a human donor in good health (CMV status not recorded). Some clones in this sample may be carry-over from other donors' samples. Each CDR3 is given with its conserved first and last residue. Fields, in order: J gene, clone size, V gene, CDR3 length, D gene, CDR3 protein. A D gene is named only where the DNA matches it firmly. Rows may omit the clone size; those that give it use once, few, many or a size class.

j_call: TRBJ2-3; clone_size: .; v_call: TRBV29-1; cdr3_length: 16; d_call: .; cdr3_aa: CSVDTGEASSTDTQYF
j_call: TRBJ1-6; clone_size: many; v_call: TRBV7-2; cdr3_length: 15; d_call: .; cdr3_aa: CASSPTGGVDSPLHF
j_call: TRBJ2-2; clone_size: .; v_call: TRBV20-1; cdr3_length: 14; d_call: TRBD2; cdr3_aa: CSVNSGGLTGELFF
j_call: TRBJ2-5; clone_size: few; v_call: TRBV28; cdr3_length: 16; d_call: .; cdr3_aa: CASSPWRRRGGETQYF
j_call: TRBJ2-1; clone_size: many; v_call: TRBV28; cdr3_length: 14; d_call: .; cdr3_aa: CASGQSPRYNEQFF
j_call: TRBJ2-1; clone_size: many; v_call: TRBV7-2; cdr3_length: 15; d_call: TRBD2; cdr3_aa: CASSWTSGSYNEQFF
j_call: TRBJ1-1; clone_size: .; v_call: TRBV6-6; cdr3_length: 14; d_call: .; cdr3_aa: CASSRWDGDTEAFF
j_call: TRBJ2-3; clone_size: few; v_call: TRBV7-9; cdr3_length: 12; d_call: .; cdr3_aa: CASSPPGGTQYF
j_call: TRBJ2-5; clone_size: many; v_call: TRBV7-2; cdr3_length: 16; d_call: TRBD2; cdr3_aa: CASSAGTSGFQETQYF
j_call: TRBJ1-1; clone_size: few; v_call: TRBV6-2/TRBV6-3; cdr3_length: 15; d_call: .; cdr3_aa: CASSYASGGSTEAFF
j_call: TRBJ2-5; clone_size: many; v_call: TRBV6-2/TRBV6-3; cdr3_length: 13; d_call: .; cdr3_aa: CASSTRKQETQYF
j_call: TRBJ2-1; clone_size: many; v_call: TRBV20-1; cdr3_length: 15; d_call: .; cdr3_aa: CSARMSHSRYNEQFF
j_call: TRBJ1-1; clone_size: .; v_call: TRBV14; cdr3_length: 13; d_call: .; cdr3_aa: CASSQGRDGEAFF
j_call: TRBJ2-1; clone_size: many; v_call: TRBV6-4; cdr3_length: 15; d_call: TRBD2; cdr3_aa: CASSPLAGGSIGQFF
j_call: TRBJ2-1; clone_size: many; v_call: TRBV29-1; cdr3_length: 14; d_call: TRBD2; cdr3_aa: CSVALAGDRNEQFF
j_call: TRBJ2-5; clone_size: few; v_call: TRBV2; cdr3_length: 14; d_call: .; cdr3_aa: CASSVRLARETQYF
j_call: TRBJ1-3; clone_size: many; v_call: TRBV7-2; cdr3_length: 16; d_call: .; cdr3_aa: CASSVGVGGTGNTIYF
j_call: TRBJ1-5; clone_size: many; v_call: TRBV7-2; cdr3_length: 17; d_call: .; cdr3_aa: CASSSGGVQWPNQPQHF
j_call: TRBJ1-6; clone_size: many; v_call: TRBV12-3/TRBV12-4; cdr3_length: 17; d_call: .; cdr3_aa: CASRPAGGVDYNSPLHF
j_call: TRBJ1-5; clone_size: many; v_call: TRBV6-2/TRBV6-3; cdr3_length: 17; d_call: .; cdr3_aa: CASSYSGRGGGNQPQHF
j_call: TRBJ2-5; clone_size: few; v_call: TRBV5-1; cdr3_length: 15; d_call: TRBD2; cdr3_aa: CASSLTSGVDETQYF
j_call: TRBJ2-7; clone_size: many; v_call: TRBV28; cdr3_length: 12; d_call: .; cdr3_aa: CASRGQTYEQYF
j_call: TRBJ2-3; clone_size: few; v_call: TRBV6-2/TRBV6-3; cdr3_length: 12; d_call: .; cdr3_aa: CASKENGDTQYF
j_call: TRBJ1-1; clone_size: few; v_call: TRBV19; cdr3_length: 13; d_call: .; cdr3_aa: CASSIPGIAEAFF
j_call: TRBJ2-2; clone_size: many; v_call: TRBV7-2; cdr3_length: 15; d_call: .; cdr3_aa: CASSLAWGSGGELFF
j_call: TRBJ2-6; clone_size: .; v_call: TRBV6-4; cdr3_length: 17; d_call: .; cdr3_aa: CASSPRGQQSGANVLTF
j_call: TRBJ2-4; clone_size: .; v_call: TRBV20-1; cdr3_length: 12; d_call: .; cdr3_aa: CSADSDKNIQYF
j_call: TRBJ2-1; clone_size: many; v_call: TRBV2; cdr3_length: 13; d_call: .; cdr3_aa: CASSVNRIGEQFF
j_call: TRBJ1-2; clone_size: many; v_call: TRBV7-8; cdr3_length: 14; d_call: TRBD1; cdr3_aa: CASSLDHRGDGYTF
j_call: TRBJ2-7; clone_size: many; v_call: TRBV28; cdr3_length: 14; d_call: .; cdr3_aa: CASSFRGYSYEQYF
j_call: TRBJ1-5; clone_size: many; v_call: TRBV7-9; cdr3_length: 14; d_call: .; cdr3_aa: CASSSDNANQPQHF
j_call: TRBJ2-2; clone_size: .; v_call: TRBV2; cdr3_length: 12; d_call: .; cdr3_aa: CASSKRAGELFF
j_call: TRBJ2-1; clone_size: many; v_call: TRBV7-7; cdr3_length: 13; d_call: TRBD2; cdr3_aa: CASSPTGGNEQFF
j_call: TRBJ2-2; clone_size: few; v_call: TRBV3-1; cdr3_length: 15; d_call: .; cdr3_aa: CASSQVSGNTGELFF
j_call: TRBJ2-1; clone_size: many; v_call: TRBV7-2; cdr3_length: 15; d_call: .; cdr3_aa: CASSLESSGFNEQFF
j_call: TRBJ2-2; clone_size: many; v_call: TRBV28; cdr3_length: 14; d_call: .; cdr3_aa: CASRGHRNTGELFF
j_call: TRBJ1-1; clone_size: .; v_call: TRBV20-1; cdr3_length: 15; d_call: .; cdr3_aa: CSARDLRGAFTEAFF
j_call: TRBJ2-2; clone_size: few; v_call: TRBV28; cdr3_length: 15; d_call: .; cdr3_aa: CASTPGGARSGELFF
j_call: TRBJ2-5; clone_size: few; v_call: TRBV29-1; cdr3_length: 13; d_call: .; cdr3_aa: CSVVVGGQGGQYF
j_call: TRBJ2-2; clone_size: .; v_call: TRBV19; cdr3_length: 14; d_call: .; cdr3_aa: CASSIGAHTGELFF
j_call: TRBJ2-2; clone_size: many; v_call: TRBV12-3/TRBV12-4; cdr3_length: 15; d_call: TRBD2; cdr3_aa: CASTPLAGVAGELFF